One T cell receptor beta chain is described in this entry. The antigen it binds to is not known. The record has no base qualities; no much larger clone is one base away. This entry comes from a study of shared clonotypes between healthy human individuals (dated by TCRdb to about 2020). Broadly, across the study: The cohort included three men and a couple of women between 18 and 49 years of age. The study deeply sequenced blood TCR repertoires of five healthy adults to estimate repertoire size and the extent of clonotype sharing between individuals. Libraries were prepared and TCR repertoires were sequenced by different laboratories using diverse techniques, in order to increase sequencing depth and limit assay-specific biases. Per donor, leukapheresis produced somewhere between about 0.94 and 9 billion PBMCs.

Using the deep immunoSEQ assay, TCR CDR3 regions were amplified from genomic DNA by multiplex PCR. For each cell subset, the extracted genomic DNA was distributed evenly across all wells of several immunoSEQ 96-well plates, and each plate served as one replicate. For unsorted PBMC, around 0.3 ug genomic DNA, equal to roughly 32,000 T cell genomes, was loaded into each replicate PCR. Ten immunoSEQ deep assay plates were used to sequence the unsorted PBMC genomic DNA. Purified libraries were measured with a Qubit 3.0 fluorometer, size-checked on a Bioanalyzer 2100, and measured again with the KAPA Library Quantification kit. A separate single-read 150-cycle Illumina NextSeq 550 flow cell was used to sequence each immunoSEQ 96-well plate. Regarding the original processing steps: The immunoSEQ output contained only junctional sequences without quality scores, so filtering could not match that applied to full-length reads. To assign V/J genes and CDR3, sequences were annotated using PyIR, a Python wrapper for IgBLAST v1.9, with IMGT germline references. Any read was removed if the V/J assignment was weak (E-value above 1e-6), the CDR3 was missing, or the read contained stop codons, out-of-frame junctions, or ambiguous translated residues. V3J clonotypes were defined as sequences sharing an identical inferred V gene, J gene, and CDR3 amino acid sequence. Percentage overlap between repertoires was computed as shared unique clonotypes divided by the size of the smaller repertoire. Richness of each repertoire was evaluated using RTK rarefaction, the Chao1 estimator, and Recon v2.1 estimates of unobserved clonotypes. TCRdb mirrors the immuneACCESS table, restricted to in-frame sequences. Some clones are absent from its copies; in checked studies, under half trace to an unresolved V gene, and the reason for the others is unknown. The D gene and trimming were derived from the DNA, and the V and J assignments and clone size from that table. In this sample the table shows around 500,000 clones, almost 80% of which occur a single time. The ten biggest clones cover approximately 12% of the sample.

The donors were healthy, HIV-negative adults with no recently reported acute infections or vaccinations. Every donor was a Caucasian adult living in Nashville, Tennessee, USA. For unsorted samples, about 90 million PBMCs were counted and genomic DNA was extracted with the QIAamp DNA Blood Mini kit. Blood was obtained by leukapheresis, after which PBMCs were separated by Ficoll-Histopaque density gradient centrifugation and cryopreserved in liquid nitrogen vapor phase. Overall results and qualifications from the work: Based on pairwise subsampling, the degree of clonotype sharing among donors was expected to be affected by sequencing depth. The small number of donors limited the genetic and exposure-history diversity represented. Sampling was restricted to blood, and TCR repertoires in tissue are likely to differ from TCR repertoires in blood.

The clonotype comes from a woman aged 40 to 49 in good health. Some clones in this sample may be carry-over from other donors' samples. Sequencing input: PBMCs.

At the DNA level, the sequence is TGTGCCAGCAGCTTAAGGGATGGCTACACCTTC. Its product reads: CASSLRDGYTF. The sequence links TRBV7-8 to TRBJ1-2; the D gene assignment is ambiguous. Trimming costs V 2 bases and J 6 bases, and their ends lie 4 bases apart. The CDR3 runs 11 residues from the cysteine to the phenylalanine. Solely the CDR3 DNA is kept, with 33 bases framed from the first base. The germline V gene supplies CDR1 SGHVS and CDR2 FQNEAQ.